The 14 T cell receptor beta chains below all came from one sample that was sequenced in a study of regulatory T cells in long-lasting Graves disease (dated by TCRdb to the early 2020s). Libraries were prepared through multiplex PCR. Sequencing relied on an Illumina HiSeq 4000. CDR3 regions were amplified by Arm-PCR with iRepertoire HTBI primers to construct TCR beta libraries. The public reads were quality trimmed at Q25 with fastp and then assembled into clones with MiXCR by TCRdb, keeping productive beta chains. Rows are unified per CDR3 protein, each entry keeping the most common DNA and genes. The sample has hundreds of thousands of distinct CDR3 sequences on record, roughly a sixth of them singletons. The top ten hold 22% of the sample. The sample's time point label, in plain terms: newly diagnosed GD, antithyroid drugs for less than 3 months. RNA was extracted from PBMCs in TRIzol for both TCR sequencing and RNA sequencing.

The sample here was peripheral blood mononuclear cells (PBMCs), taken at new diagnosis, from a patient treated with antithyroid drugs. These TCRs come from a female donor with Graves disease.

This rearrangement joins TRBV5-1 to TRBJ2-1, with 12 bases fitting TRBD1. Germline trimming cut 3 bases from V and 7 bases from J; bases unmatched to any gene: 14. The germline gives CDR1 SGHRS, CDR2 YFSETQ. The CDR3 length is 18 residues. The DNA of the CDR3 is TGCGCCAGCAGCTCCCGGCCTTTAGTGGGACAGGGGGCAAATGAGCAGTTCTTC. Residues: CASSSRPLVGQGANEQFF.

The sample holds a few counts of this clonotype. This chain links TRBV5-1 with TRBJ2-1, with 9 bases that match TRBD1. There are 13 residues in the CDR3. V dropped 6 bases and J dropped 8; count of bases not matched to a gene: 6. CDR1 is SGHRS, CDR2 YFSETQ, per germline. The CDR3 loop is CASKQGARYEQFF. The CDR3 DNA follows: TGCGCCAGCAAACAGGGGGCGCGATATGAGCAGTTCTTC. Looking up the rest from reference TRBV5-1 and TRBJ2-1 gives the full variable domain: KAGVTQTPRYLIKTRGQQVTLSCSPISGHRSVSWYQQTPGQGLQFLFEYFSETQRNKGNFPGRFSGRQFSNSRSEMNVSTLELGDSALYLCASKQGARYEQFFGPGTRLTVL.

This clonotype was counted a few times. This chain uses TRBV20-1 with TRBJ1-1, with D perhaps TRBD1 (5 bases). Germline CDR1 reads DFQATT; CDR2 reads SNEGSKA (reference sequence). V dropped 6 bases and J dropped 1 base, with 18 bases sitting between them. This CDR3 has 15 residues. The CDR3 coding sequence is TGCAGTGCAAGCCGGGACCCATGGGGGAACACTGAAGCTTTCTTT. Its protein is CSASRDPWGNTEAFF.

This clonotype was counted at least ten times. The CDR3 loop is CASTEDQGQINQPQHF. In DNA, the CDR3 is TGCGCCAGCACGGAGGACCAGGGACAGATCAATCAGCCCCAGCATTTT. The chain links TRBV5-1 to TRBJ1-5; TRBD1 matches 7 bases. This CDR3 contains 16 residues. V dropped 6 bases and J dropped 3; count of bases not matched to a gene: 12. Germline V gene lookup returns CDR1 SGHRS and CDR2 YFSETQ.

This clonotype was seen ten or more times. V and J are TRBV7-2 and TRBJ2-3; tentative D call: TRBD1 (6 bases). The ends were cut back, 1 base at V and 3 bases at J, with 8 bases in the middle. Germline V gene data show CDR1 as SGHTA and CDR2 as FQGNSA. CDR3 size: 14 residues. The CDR3 nucleotides read TGTGCCAGCAGCTTAGACAGGGCTACAGATACGCAGTATTTT. This sequence encodes CASSLDRATDTQYF.

Many counts were recorded for this clonotype. The V and J genes are TRBV4-1 and TRBJ2-3, with TRBD2 matching 10 bases. This CDR3 spans 16 amino acids. Germline V gene data show CDR1 as MGHRA and CDR2 as YSYEKL. J gave up 3 bases and V 6 bases, and 9 bases lay outside the gene matches. The CDR3 DNA reads TGCGCCAGCAGGGAGAGCGGGGGGGAACGAACAGATACGCAGTATTTT. As protein: CASRESGGERTDTQYF.

As regards this clonotype: A much bigger clone sits one base away, suggesting this may be a read error. This chain links TRBV3-1 with TRBJ2-7, with 9 bases matching TRBD2. Looked up from germline, CDR1 is LGHDT and CDR2 is YNNKEL (reference sequence). This CDR3 has 15 amino acids. CDR3 DNA: TGTGCCAACAGCCAATTGGCTAGCGGGATAGCGGAGCAGTACTTC. This sequence encodes CANSQLASGIAEQYF.

This clonotype was recorded many times. The CDR3 region has the DNA TGTGCCATCAGTGAGGGGTCTAATGAAAAACTGTTTTTT. It yields the protein CAISEGSNEKLFF. The V call is TRBV10-3, the J call TRBJ1-4; the D is unclear. V was pared by 2 bases and J by 3 bases, with 4 bases between. This CDR3 has 13 residues. Germline CDR1 and CDR2: ENHRY and SYGVKD.

This clonotype was detected ten times or more. The CDR3 reads CASSSSQGGEDTQYF. The DNA for the CDR3 is TGTGCCAGCAGCTCCTCACAGGGGGGGGAAGATACGCAGTATTTT. The rearrangement links TRBV7-9 to TRBJ2-3; D perhaps matches TRBD1 (8 bases). The CDR3 consists of 15 residues. Trimming took off 4 bases at V and 5 bases at J, with 16 bases between the two ends. The germline gives CDR1 SEHNR, CDR2 FQNEAQ (reference sequence).

This clonotype was recorded many times. This chain connects TRBV27 to TRBJ2-3; the match to TRBD1 covers 9 bases. CDR1 and CDR2 from the germline V gene are MNHEY and SMNVEV (reference sequence). Trimming cost V 4 bases and J 3 bases; bases outside gene matches: 8. The CDR3 runs to 16 residues. The CDR3 here is CASSYPPGQGTDTQYF. CDR3 DNA sequence: TGTGCCAGCAGTTACCCACCGGGACAGGGTACAGATACGCAGTATTTT.

This clonotype was picked up many times. This chain joins TRBV5-1 and TRBJ2-1, with D possibly TRBD1 on 6 matching bases. V was shortened by 4 bases and J by 7 bases, with 18 bases between the two germline ends. This CDR3 is built from 15 residues. Looked up from germline, CDR1 is SGHRS and CDR2 is YFSETQ. CDR3 bases: TGCGCCAGCAGCCTAGGACAGTTTACAGTGAATGAGCAGTTCTTC. It yields the protein CASSLGQFTVNEQFF.

This clonotype appeared many times. In nucleotides, the CDR3 is TGTGCCAGCAGTTATTGGCTCGGGGCAGATACGCAGTATTTT. It yields the protein CASSYWLGADTQYF. The chain has TRBV6-2 or TRBV6-3 and TRBJ2-3; maybe TRBD2 (5 bases). V was clipped by 3 bases and J by 4 bases, with 11 bases between them. Germline CDR1 is MNHEY and CDR2 is SVGEGT. CDR3 length: 14 amino acids.

This clonotype was observed many times. This sequence joins TRBV10-3 and TRBJ2-7, with a weak D call TRBD2 (6 bases). Trimming cost V 7 bases and J 0 bases, with 13 bases left between them. This CDR3 contains 14 residues. Looked up from germline, CDR1 is ENHRY and CDR2 is SYGVKD. The CDR3 DNA reads TGTGCCATCACCAGCAAGACTAGCTCCTACGAGCAGTACTTC. The encoded protein is CAITSKTSSYEQYF.

The table lists this clonotype with many counts. The chain employs TRBV20-1 and TRBJ2-2, with 10 nucleotides matching TRBD2. Germline CDR1 reads DFQATT; CDR2 reads SNEGSKA (reference sequence). The CDR3 loop spans 16 amino acids. The trim removed 3 bases at V and 3 bases at J, leaving 7 bases unmatched. The CDR3 sequence is CSASGLSGRYTGELFF. The CDR3 DNA sequence: TGCAGTGCTAGCGGACTTAGCGGGAGGTACACCGGGGAGCTGTTTTTT.